This T cell receptor beta chain was found in a study of shared clonotypes between healthy human individuals. Germline V gene sequence: CDR1 WNHNN, CDR2 SYGVQD (reference sequence). The CDR3 consists of 14 residues. J gave up 5 bases and V 4 bases, and 2 bases lay outside the gene matches. Clones were sequenced by immunoSEQ multiplex PCR, and TCRdb holds only the in-frame ones, with some missing. The data show approximately 500,000 clones, 90% to 97% seen once. Points from the study as a whole: Clonotypes that were shared across several donors made up around 5.5% of naive CD4 clonotypes.

Of note for this clone: Its antigen is unknown.

The receptor was isolated from a woman aged 25 to 39 in good health. The sequencing sample was made of naive CD4+ T cells sorted from blood. Subset given: CD45RA+ positively selected. The chain links TRBV10-1 to TRBJ2-1; 10 bases match TRBD2. In DNA, the CDR3 is TGCGCCAGCAGTGCTAGCGGGAGACACAATGAGCAGTTCTTC. Protein sequence: CASSASGRHNEQFF.